This TCR beta chain came from a study of T cell responses to AZD1222 COVID-19 vaccine. Study-wide points: With two AZD1222 doses given, Spike-specific TCR breadth and depth both rose. Clonal diversity was possibly underestimated; the donors were predominantly white British and more often female.

The V and J ends lost 5 bases and 2 bases respectively, with 10 bases between them. The CDR3 length is 14 residues. The germline gives CDR1 MNHEY, CDR2 SVGAGI. Generated by immunoSEQ multiplex PCR, the TCRdb table keeps only in-frame clones and is missing some. Among 80,000 or so clones, 88% were seen once, and the ten largest hold approximately 5.4%. In this sample, this clone turned up a few times. Its antigen remains unidentified. Other nucleotide sequences in the sample specify the same CDR3. Here the sequenced sample was peripheral blood, taken on day 0 of MenACWY control vaccination. The chain joins TRBV6-5 to TRBJ1-5, with D unclear. The source of this sequence is an adult in good health. Here the CDR3 reads CASSPGGGNQPQHF. In DNA, the CDR3 is TGTGCCAGCAGTCCCGGCGGAGGCAATCAGCCCCAGCATTTT.